This T cell receptor (beta chain) was captured by sequencing in a study of cytomegalovirus exposure and HLA in healthy donors. 60 Vbeta and 13 Jbeta primers were used in PCR. The protocol was immunoSEQ multiplex PCR, while the TCRdb copy is restricted to in-frame clones and leaves out a portion. In the table there are more than 85,000 clones, 70% of which are singletons. General observations from the study: CMV serostatus stood as the only immune exposure information on hand. Later genetic work tied a missense DCLRE1C variant to beta-chain V and J trimming. Cytomegalovirus-associated TCR beta chains were listed, numbering 150 to 200.

Germline V gene data show CDR1 as SGHAT and CDR2 as FQNNGV. The CDR3 totals 17 residues. Trimming at V came to 3 bases and at J to 7 bases, leaving 11 bases not matched to a gene. The donors (healthy individuals) were bone marrow donors. Worth noting for this clone: What it recognizes is unknown.

The sample comprised PBMCs. The chain has TRBV11-2 and TRBJ2-2, with 10 bases matching TRBD2. The TCR comes from a woman aged 50 to 65 in good health and CMV-seropositive. The DNA of the CDR3 is TGTGCCAGCAGCTTGCTAGCGGGAGTGATAATTGGCGGGGAGCTGTTTTTT. The encoded protein is CASSLLAGVIIGGELFF.